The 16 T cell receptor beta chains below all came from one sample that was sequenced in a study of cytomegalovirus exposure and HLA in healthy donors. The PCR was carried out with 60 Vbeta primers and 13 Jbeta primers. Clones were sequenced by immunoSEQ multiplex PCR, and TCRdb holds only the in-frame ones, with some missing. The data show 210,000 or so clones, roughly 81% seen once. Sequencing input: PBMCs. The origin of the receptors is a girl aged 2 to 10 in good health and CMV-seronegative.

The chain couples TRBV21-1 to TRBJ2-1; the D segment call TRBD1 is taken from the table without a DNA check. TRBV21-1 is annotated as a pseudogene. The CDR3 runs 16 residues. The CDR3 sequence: CASSKGVGTGPNEQFF. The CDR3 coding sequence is TGTGCCAGCAGCAAAGGAGTAGGGACAGGGCCCAATGAGCAGTTCTTC.

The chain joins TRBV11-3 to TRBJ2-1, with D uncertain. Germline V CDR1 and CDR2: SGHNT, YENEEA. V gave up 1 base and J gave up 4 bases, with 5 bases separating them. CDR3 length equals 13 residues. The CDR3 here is CASSLGPYNEQFF. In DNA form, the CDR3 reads TGTGCCAGCAGCTTAGGGCCATACAATGAGCAGTTCTTC.

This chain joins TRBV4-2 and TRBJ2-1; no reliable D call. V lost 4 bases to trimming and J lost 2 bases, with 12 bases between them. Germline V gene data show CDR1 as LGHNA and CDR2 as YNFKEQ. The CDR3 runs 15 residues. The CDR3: CASSPALGPYNEQFF. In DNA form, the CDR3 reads TGTGCCAGCAGCCCGGCGCTAGGCCCCTACAATGAGCAGTTCTTC.

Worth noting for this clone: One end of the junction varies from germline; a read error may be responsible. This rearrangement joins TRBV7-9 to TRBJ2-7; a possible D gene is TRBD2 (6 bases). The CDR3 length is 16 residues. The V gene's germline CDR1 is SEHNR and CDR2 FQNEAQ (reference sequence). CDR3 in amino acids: CSSSLGGSADTYEQYF. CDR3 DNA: TGTTCCAGCAGCTTGGGGGGTTCGGCAGATACCTACGAGCAGTACTTC.

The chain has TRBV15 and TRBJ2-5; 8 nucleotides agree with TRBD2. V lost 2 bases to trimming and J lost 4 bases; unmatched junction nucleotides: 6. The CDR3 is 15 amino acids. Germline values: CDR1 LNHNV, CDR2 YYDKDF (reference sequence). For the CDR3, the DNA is TGTGCCACCAGCAGATCTTGGCTAGCGGGAGAGACCCAGTACTTC. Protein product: CATSRSWLAGETQYF.

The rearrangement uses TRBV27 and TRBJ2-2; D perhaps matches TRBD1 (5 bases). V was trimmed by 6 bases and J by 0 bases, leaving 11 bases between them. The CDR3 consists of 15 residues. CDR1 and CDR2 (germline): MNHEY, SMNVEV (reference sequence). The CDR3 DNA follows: TGTGCCAGCAGAGTAGGGGTAACGAACACCGGGGAGCTGTTTTTT. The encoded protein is CASRVGVTNTGELFF.

The CDR3 DNA sequence: TGTGCCAGCAGCTTACAGCAGGGGTACTATGGCTACACCTTC. Translated, it gives CASSLQQGYYGYTF. The chain is built from TRBV5-4 and TRBJ1-2; D is possibly TRBD1 (6 bases). The CDR3 loop spans 14 amino acids. Trimming took 2 bases from V and 3 from J, leaving 11 bases between them. Per germline, CDR1 SGHNT and CDR2 YYREEE (reference sequence).

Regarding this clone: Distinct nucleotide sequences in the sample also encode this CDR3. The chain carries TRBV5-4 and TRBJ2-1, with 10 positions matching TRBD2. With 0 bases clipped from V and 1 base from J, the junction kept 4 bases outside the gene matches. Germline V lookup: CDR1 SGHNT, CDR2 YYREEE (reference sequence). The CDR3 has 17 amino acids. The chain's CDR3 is CASSLGASGSSYNEQFF. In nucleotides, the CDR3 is TGTGCCAGCAGCTTGGGGGCTAGCGGGAGTTCCTACAATGAGCAGTTCTTC.

The DNA of the CDR3 is TGTGCCAGCCGTCAAGGGGGCCTTTCCTACGAGCAGTACTTC. Protein: CASRQGGLSYEQYF. V is TRBV6-5 and J is TRBJ2-7; 7 bases match TRBD1. Per germline, CDR1 MNHEY and CDR2 SVGAGI. J gave up 1 base and V 8 bases, and 8 bases lay outside the gene matches. The CDR3 has 14 residues.

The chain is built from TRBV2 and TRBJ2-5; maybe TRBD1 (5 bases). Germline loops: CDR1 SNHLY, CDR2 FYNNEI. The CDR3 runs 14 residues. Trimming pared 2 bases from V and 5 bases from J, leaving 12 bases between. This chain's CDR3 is CASSERQGWETQYF. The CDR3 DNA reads TGTGCCAGCAGTGAACGGCAGGGATGGGAGACCCAGTACTTC.

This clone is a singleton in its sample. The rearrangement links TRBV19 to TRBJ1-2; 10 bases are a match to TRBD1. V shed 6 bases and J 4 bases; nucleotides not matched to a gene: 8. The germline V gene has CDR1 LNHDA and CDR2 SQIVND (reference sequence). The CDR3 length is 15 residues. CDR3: CASRLSGQGTYGYTF. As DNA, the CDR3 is TGTGCCAGTAGGCTCTCGGGACAGGGGACCTATGGCTACACCTTC.

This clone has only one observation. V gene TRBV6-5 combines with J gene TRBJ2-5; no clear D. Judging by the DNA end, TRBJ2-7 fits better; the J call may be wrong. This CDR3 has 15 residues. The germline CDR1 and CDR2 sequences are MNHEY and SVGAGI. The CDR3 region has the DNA TGTGCCCGTTGCTTGTGCATCATGCAGAGCGACGAGCAGTACTTC. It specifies CARCLCIMQSDEQYF.

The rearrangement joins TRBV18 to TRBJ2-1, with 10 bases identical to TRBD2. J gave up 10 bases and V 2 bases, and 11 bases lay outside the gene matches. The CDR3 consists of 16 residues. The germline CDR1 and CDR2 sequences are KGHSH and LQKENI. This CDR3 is CASSPDLASGGDEQFF. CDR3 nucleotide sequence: TGTGCCAGCTCACCAGATTTGGCTAGCGGGGGAGACGAGCAGTTCTTC.

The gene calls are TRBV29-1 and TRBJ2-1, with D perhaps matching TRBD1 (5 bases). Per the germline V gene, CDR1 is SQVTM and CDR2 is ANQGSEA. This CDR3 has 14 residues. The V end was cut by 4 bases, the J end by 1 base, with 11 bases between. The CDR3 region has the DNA TGCAGCGTTGGATCAGGGCCTTCCTACAATGAGCAGTTCTTC. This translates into CSVGSGPSYNEQFF.

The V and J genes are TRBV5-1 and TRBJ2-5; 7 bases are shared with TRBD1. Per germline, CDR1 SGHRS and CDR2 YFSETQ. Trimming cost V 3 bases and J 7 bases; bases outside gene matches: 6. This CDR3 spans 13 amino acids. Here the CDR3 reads CASSSTGYTTQYF. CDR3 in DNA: TGCGCCAGCAGCTCGACAGGGTATACGACCCAGTACTTC. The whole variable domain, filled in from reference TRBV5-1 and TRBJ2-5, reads KAGVTQTPRYLIKTRGQQVTLSCSPISGHRSVSWYQQTPGQGLQFLFEYFSETQRNKGNFPGRFSGRQFSNSRSEMNVSTLELGDSALYLCASSSTGYTTQYFGPGTRLLVL.

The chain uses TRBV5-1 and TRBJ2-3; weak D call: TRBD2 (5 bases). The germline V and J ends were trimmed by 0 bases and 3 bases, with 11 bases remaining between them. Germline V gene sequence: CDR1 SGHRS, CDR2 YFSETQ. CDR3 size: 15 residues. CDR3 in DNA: TGCGCCAGCAGCTTGGCCAACCCGGGAACAGATACGCAGTATTTT. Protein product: CASSLANPGTDTQYF.